This TCR beta chain stems from a study of blood T cell repertoires in COVID-19. For the study at large: Spain, Italy and the United States supplied samples that represented acute and convalescent COVID-19.

How the authors handled the data: The authors estimated nucleated cell counts from reference gene primer amplification. The repertoire was sequenced with immunoSEQ multiplex PCR; TCRdb's copy has only in-frame clones and lacks some. V, J and clone size are taken as reported in that table, and D and trimming were inferred from the DNA itself. The sample shows 50,000 to 65,000 clones, about four fifths of them seen only once. In germline, CDR1 is KGHSH, CDR2 LQKENI. The CDR3 spans 13 residues. V lost 3 bases to trimming and J lost 5 bases; unmatched junction nucleotides: 2. Sequenced sample: peripheral blood. The chain links TRBV18 to TRBJ2-5, with 8 bases fitting TRBD1. The source is a woman in her forties or fifties with active or convalescent COVID-19. The CDR3 loop is CASSPYRGETQYF. The DNA for the CDR3 is TGTGCCAGCTCACCGTACAGGGGGGAGACCCAGTACTTC.